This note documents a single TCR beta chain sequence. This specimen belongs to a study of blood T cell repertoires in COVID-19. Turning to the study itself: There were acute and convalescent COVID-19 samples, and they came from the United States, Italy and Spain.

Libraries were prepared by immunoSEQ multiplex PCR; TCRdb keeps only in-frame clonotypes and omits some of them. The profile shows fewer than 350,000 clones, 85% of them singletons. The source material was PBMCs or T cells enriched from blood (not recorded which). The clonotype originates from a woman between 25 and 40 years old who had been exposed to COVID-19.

The CDR3 protein is CAWSVLGRNYGYTF. In DNA form, the CDR3 reads TGTGCCTGGAGTGTCTTGGGCAGGAACTATGGCTACACCTTC. The chain joins TRBV30 to TRBJ1-2; D is undetermined. The germline CDR1 and CDR2 sequences are GTSNPN and SVGIG (reference sequence). Trimming cost V 0 bases and J 2 bases, with 10 bases left between them. The CDR3 consists of 14 residues.